This T cell receptor beta chain was captured by sequencing in a study of regulatory T cells in long-lasting Graves disease. Study conclusions and caveats: The analysis examined peripheral blood only and excluded thyroid tissue. Persistent Graves' patients had lower TCR diversity than newly diagnosed ones.

A word on this clonotype: Its matching antigen is unknown.

Arm-PCR of CDR3 regions and iRepertoire HTBI primers were the basis on which TCR beta libraries were built. Using its own MiXCR run on the multiplex PCR reads, TCRdb lists one record per CDR3 protein. The repertoire holds 600,000 to 850,000 distinct CDR3 sequences, approximately 31% seen once, with under 50% in the top ten. The CDR3 extends over 12 amino acids. The germline gives CDR1 SGHAT, CDR2 FQNNGV. The time point here: persistent/refractory GD, antithyroid drugs over 5 years with positive TRAb. With RNA extracted from PBMCs as input, the TCR library was made. This receptor was taken from a female donor with Graves disease. The sequencing here drew on peripheral blood mononuclear cells (PBMCs), taken when the disease was refractory, from a patient treated with antithyroid drugs. The V and J genes are TRBV11-2 and TRBJ2-1; the match to TRBD1 covers 9 bases. The DNA end lines up better with TRBJ2-3; the J call may be wrong. The CDR3 DNA follows: TGTGCCAGCGGAACAGGGGGCGATACGCAGTATTTT. Encoded protein: CASGTGGDTQYF.